This T cell receptor beta chain originates from a study of shared clonotypes between healthy human individuals. Study information: Three CD4 naive, three CD4 memory, two CD8 naive and one CD8 memory plate were used per donor.

Study-wide results and limits: Generation of non-shared clonotypes was less probable than generation of clonotypes shared by all four donors.

The repertoire was sequenced with immunoSEQ multiplex PCR; TCRdb's copy has only in-frame clones and lacks some. This repertoire shows hundreds of thousands of clones, approximately 96% found once; its top ten account for 0.095% to 0.13%. A word on this clone: Its specificity is unknown.

CDR3 length equals 15 residues. The germline V and J ends were trimmed by 0 bases and 3 bases, with 12 bases remaining between them. Germline V gene sequence: CDR1 SGHDT, CDR2 YYEEEE. As defined, naive CD8 cells were CD45RO-negative and positively selected for CCR7, with terminally differentiated effector memory CD45RA+ cells excluded. Recent vaccinations or acute infections were absent in the healthy HIV-negative adult donors. Input material: naive CD8+ T cells sorted from blood. The receptor was derived from a young woman in good health. This chain uses TRBV5-6 with TRBJ1-1; TRBD1 might be the D (5 bases). DNA for the CDR3: TGTGCCAGCAGCTTGGGTGCCCGAGGGGACACTGAAGCTTTCTTT. The encoded protein is CASSLGARGDTEAFF.